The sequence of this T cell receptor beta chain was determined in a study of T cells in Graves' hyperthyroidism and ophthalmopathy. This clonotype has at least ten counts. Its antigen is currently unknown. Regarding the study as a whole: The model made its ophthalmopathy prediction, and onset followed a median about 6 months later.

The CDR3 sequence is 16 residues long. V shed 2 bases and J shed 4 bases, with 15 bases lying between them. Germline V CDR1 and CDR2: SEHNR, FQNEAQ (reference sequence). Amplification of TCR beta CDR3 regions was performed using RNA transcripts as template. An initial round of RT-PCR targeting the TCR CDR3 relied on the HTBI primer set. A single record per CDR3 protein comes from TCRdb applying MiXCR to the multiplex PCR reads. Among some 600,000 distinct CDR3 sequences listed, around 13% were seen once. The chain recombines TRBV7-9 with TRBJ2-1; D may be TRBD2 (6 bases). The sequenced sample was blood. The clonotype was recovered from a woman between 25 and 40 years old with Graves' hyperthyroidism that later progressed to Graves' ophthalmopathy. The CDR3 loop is CASSLFGGTPYNEQFF. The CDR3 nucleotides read TGTGCCAGCAGCTTATTTGGGGGGACTCCGTACAATGAGCAGTTCTTC.